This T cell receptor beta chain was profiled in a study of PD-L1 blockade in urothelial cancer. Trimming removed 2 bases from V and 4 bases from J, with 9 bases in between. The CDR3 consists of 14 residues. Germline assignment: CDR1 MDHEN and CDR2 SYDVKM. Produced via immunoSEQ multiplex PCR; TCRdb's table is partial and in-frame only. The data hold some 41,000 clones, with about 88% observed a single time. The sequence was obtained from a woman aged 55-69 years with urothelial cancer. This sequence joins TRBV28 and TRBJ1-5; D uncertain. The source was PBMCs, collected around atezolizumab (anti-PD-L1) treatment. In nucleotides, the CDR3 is TGTGCCAGCAGTTTACTCAGATCGAATCAGCCCCAGCATTTT. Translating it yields CASSLLRSNQPQHF.